This passage covers 26 T cell receptor beta chains from one sample sequenced in a study of breast tumors, draining lymph nodes, adjacent tissues. TCRdb itself ran the multiplex PCR reads through MiXCR, one entry per CDR3 protein. The data show roughly 11,000 distinct CDR3 sequences, 35% to 40% seen once. The specimen was breast tumor tissue. The receptors here all came from a female donor with breast cancer. Some clones in this sample may be carry-over from other donors' samples.

The V and J genes are TRBV30 and TRBJ2-7, with D perhaps TRBD1 or TRBD2 (5 bases each). Trimming removed 5 bases from V and 7 bases from J, with 15 bases in between. There are 12 residues in the CDR3. Germline assignment: CDR1 GTSNPN and CDR2 SVGIG (reference sequence). CDR3 in DNA: TGTGCCTGGGGGACCGGGCCTTGGGAGCAGTACTTC. It translates to CAWGTGPWEQYF.

Remarks on this clonotype: A read error may explain this, as a much larger clone is one base away. The V and J genes are TRBV27 and TRBJ2-2; no reliable D call. There are 13 residues in the CDR3. The V end was cut by 5 bases, the J end by 0 bases, with 4 bases between. Germline CDR1 MNHEY, CDR2 SMNVEV (reference sequence). The CDR3 reads CASSIPNTGELFF. CDR3 in DNA: TGTGCCAGCAGTATCCCGAACACCGGGGAGCTGTTTTTT.

The table lists this clonotype with many counts. The V and J genes are TRBV3-1 and TRBJ1-2; maybe TRBD1 (5 bases). CDR1 is LGHDT, CDR2 YNNKEL, per germline (reference sequence). Trimming cost V 2 bases and J 1 base, with 5 bases left between them. CDR3 length: 13 residues. CDR3 loop: CASSQQGNYGYTF. The DNA of the CDR3 is TGTGCCAGCAGCCAACAGGGTAACTATGGCTACACCTTC.

As concerns this clonotype: At one end the junction does not follow the germline gene, possibly because of a read error. The CDR3 DNA reads as TGTGCCACCAGTGTTAGCGGGCGAGCTTACAATGGGCAGTTCTTC. It codes for CATSVSGRAYNGQFF. The chain has TRBV24-1 and TRBJ2-1; 7 bases align to TRBD2. The germline gives CDR1 KGHDR, CDR2 SFDVKD. There are 15 residues in the CDR3.

This sequence joins TRBV25-1 and TRBJ2-1; D gene unclear. Trimming stripped 8 bases from V and 7 bases from J, with 15 bases between. Per germline, CDR1 MGHDK and CDR2 SYGVNS. The CDR3 loop spans 13 amino acids. For the CDR3, the DNA is TGTGCCAGCGGCCTCGGTTTCCTGAATGAGCAGTTCTTC. Its translation is CASGLGFLNEQFF. Full variable domain (rest looked up from reference TRBV25-1 and TRBJ2-1): EADIYQTPRYLVIGTGKKITLECSQTMGHDKMYWYQQDPGMELHLIHYSYGVNSTEKGDLSSESTVSRIRTEHFPLTLESARPSHTSQYLCASGLGFLNEQFFGPGTRLTVL.

Of note for this clonotype: It may be a read error: a sequence one base away is much more abundant. This chain connects TRBV27 to TRBJ2-2; D may be TRBD2 (6 bases). The CDR3 is 17 residues long. Germline V gene data show CDR1 as MNHEY and CDR2 as SMNVEV (reference sequence). CDR3 amino acids: CASSLIRSGLDTGGLFF. Written as DNA, the CDR3 is TGTGCCAGCAGTCTTATCCGGTCGGGACTTGACACCGGGGGGCTGTTTTTT.

By frequency in the sample, this clonotype is medium-sized (0.01 to 0.1%). V is TRBV7-9 and J is TRBJ1-2, with D uncertain. This CDR3 is 13 amino acids long. CDR1 and CDR2 from the germline V gene are SEHNR and FQNEAQ (reference sequence). Trimming removed 2 bases from V and 7 bases from J, with 11 bases in between. The CDR3, as DNA: TGTGCCAGCAGCTTATCTTACGGGCCTGGCTACACCTTC. It encodes CASSLSYGPGYTF.

This sequence joins TRBV20-1 and TRBJ2-7; D possibly uses TRBD1 or TRBD2 (5 bases each). CDR1 and CDR2 (germline): DFQATT, SNEGSKA (reference sequence). V lost 3 bases and J 7 bases, leaving 16 bases between the germline ends. The CDR3 has 13 amino acids. CDR3 nucleotides: TGCAGTGCTAGTGTGGGGGACCCTCTGGAGCAGTACTTC. As protein: CSASVGDPLEQYF.

Ten or more counts support this clonotype. The rearrangement uses TRBV6-1 and TRBJ1-2; D remains ambiguous. V dropped 3 bases and J dropped 3 bases, with 11 bases sitting between them. The germline gives CDR1 MNHNS, CDR2 SASEGT. The CDR3 loop spans 14 amino acids. CDR3 protein: CASSDGQLHYGYTF. CDR3 bases: TGTGCCAGCAGTGATGGGCAACTCCACTATGGCTACACCTTC.

The V call is TRBV5-1, the J call TRBJ2-3; 7 bases match TRBD1. This CDR3 spans 14 amino acids. Germline V CDR1 and CDR2: SGHRS, YFSETQ. The V gene end was trimmed by 4 bases and the J gene end by 2 bases; junction bases not matched to a gene: 4. The CDR3 loop is CASSLGQFTDTQYF. DNA for the CDR3: TGCGCCAGCAGCCTGGGACAGTTCACAGATACGCAGTATTTT.

This clonotype was counted ten times or more. A much larger clone lies one base from this, so it may be a read error. The conserved final phenylalanine or tryptophan is absent from the CDR3, which likely points to a read error. J is TRBJ2-7 and V is TRBV20-1; no clear D gene. Germline loops: CDR1 DFQATT, CDR2 SNEGSKA (reference sequence). V dropped 6 bases and J dropped 2 bases, with 11 bases sitting between them. This CDR3 comprises 12 residues. The CDR3 is CSAKVGTYEQYL. The CDR3 coding sequence is TGCAGTGCAAAGGTGGGAACCTACGAGCAGTACCTC.

Details on this clonotype: This may come from a read error, since a much larger clone is one base off. The chain uses TRBV5-4 and TRBJ1-4; TRBD1 is a possible D gene (5 bases). CDR3 size: 14 residues. Germline assignment: CDR1 SGHNT and CDR2 YYREEE (reference sequence). CDR3 sequence reads: CAGSLGGGREKLFF. The CDR3, as DNA: TGTGCCGGCAGCTTGGGGGGGGGACGGGAAAAACTGTTTTTT.

V is TRBV9 and J is TRBJ2-6, with D unclear. Germline loops: CDR1 SGDLS, CDR2 YYNGEE. V was cut by 0 bases and J by 6 bases, with 10 bases left in between. The length of the CDR3 is 15 residues. Here the CDR3 DNA reads TGTGCCAGCAGCGTAGACGGAATAAAGGCCAACGTCCTGACTTTC. Encoded protein: CASSVDGIKANVLTF.

V usage is TRBV24-1 and J usage is TRBJ1-2; perhaps TRBD1 as D (5 bases). Trimming removed 3 bases at V and 5 bases at J, with 9 bases between. CDR1 KGHDR and CDR2 SFDVKD come from the germline V gene. This CDR3 comprises 13 residues. The CDR3: CATSDERGYGYTF. As DNA, the CDR3 is TGTGCCACCAGTGATGAGCGGGGGTATGGCTACACCTTC.

About this clonotype itself: One end of the junction varies from germline; a read error may be responsible. The chain recombines TRBV7-8 with TRBJ2-1; 9 positions match TRBD2. The CDR3 is 15 residues long. Germline assignment: CDR1 SGHVS and CDR2 FQNEAQ. The CDR3 nucleotides read TGTGCCAACAGCGGGACTAGCAGGGGCCGAGTTGAGCAGTTCTTC. Translated: CANSGTSRGRVEQFF.

The rearrangement uses TRBV7-9 and TRBJ2-1, with TRBD2 identical over 8 bases. With V trimmed by 6 bases and J by 7 bases, 11 bases remained unmatched. The CDR3 totals 15 residues. CDR1 is SEHNR and CDR2 is FQNEAQ in the germline V gene (reference sequence). The DNA for the CDR3 is TGTGCCAGCAGGCCGTTTGCGGGAGGTTGGAATGAGCAGTTCTTC. This codes for CASRPFAGGWNEQFF.

At least ten counts were recorded for this clonotype. The J gene is TRBJ2-5, the V gene TRBV19, with D possibly being TRBD1 (6 bases). This CDR3 comprises 14 residues. V was clipped by 8 bases and J by 2 bases, with 15 bases between them. Germline values: CDR1 LNHDA, CDR2 SQIVND (reference sequence). DNA of the CDR3: TGTGCCAGTGGTCTAGGGGGAAGGCAAGAGACCCAGTACTTC. Its protein product is CASGLGGRQETQYF.

By frequency in the sample, this clonotype is medium-sized. CDR3: CASRITGISYNEQFF. CDR3 DNA sequence: TGCGCCAGCAGAATTACAGGGATCTCCTACAATGAGCAGTTCTTC. The gene calls are TRBV5-1 and TRBJ2-1; tentative D call: TRBD1 (6 bases). V dropped 5 bases and J dropped 0 bases, with 12 bases sitting between them. CDR3 length: 15 residues. Germline V lookup: CDR1 SGHRS, CDR2 YFSETQ.

This clonotype was seen at least ten times. DNA for the CDR3: TGTGCCAGTAGTATTTCTTGGGGGTTGAGCAATCAGCCCCAGCATTTT. It translates to CASSISWGLSNQPQHF. The rearrangement links TRBV19 to TRBJ1-5, with a possible D match to TRBD1 (5 bases). The V end was cut by 3 bases, the J end by 1 base, with 13 bases between. Germline V gene sequence: CDR1 LNHDA, CDR2 SQIVND (reference sequence). This CDR3 spans 16 amino acids.

In this sample, this clonotype turned up many times. The J gene is TRBJ1-2, the V gene TRBV7-3; the D is unclear. Germline-derived CDR1 and CDR2 are SGHTA and FQGTGA. This CDR3 is 12 amino acids long. The V and J ends lost 3 bases and 8 bases respectively, with 10 bases between them. CDR3 bases: TGTGCCAGCAGCTTTTTGGTTTCAGGCTACACCTTC. Protein product: CASSFLVSGYTF. Looking up the rest from reference TRBV7-3 and TRBJ1-2 gives the full variable domain: GAGVSQTPSNKVTEKGKYVELRCDPISGHTALYWYRQSLGQGPEFLIYFQGTGAADDSGLPNDRFFAVRPEGSVSTLKIQRTERGDSAVYLCASSFLVSGYTFGSGTRLTVV.

The chain employs TRBV9 and TRBJ1-6; 9 bases fit TRBD1. Germline V gene data show CDR1 as SGDLS and CDR2 as YYNGEE. Trimming at V came to 8 bases and at J to 10 bases, leaving 10 bases not matched to a gene. This CDR3 is 14 amino acids long. CDR3 loop: CASQTGTGHSPLHF. CDR3 bases: TGTGCCAGTCAGACCGGGACAGGGCACTCACCCCTCCACTTT.

This clonotype was detected many times. This could be a read error, since a much larger clone is one nucleotide away. The genes are TRBV6-5 and TRBJ2-7; 9 bases are a match to TRBD1. The V gene's germline CDR1 is MNHEY and CDR2 SVGAGI. The CDR3 sequence is 15 residues long. V lost 2 bases and J lost 5; bases outside the gene matches: 7. The CDR3 DNA is TGTGCCAGCAGTTACCGGGGGACAGGGAGGCACGAGCAGTACTTC. This encodes CASSYRGTGRHEQYF.

Many counts were recorded for this clonotype. J is TRBJ2-5 and V is TRBV6-1, with TRBD2 as a possible D gene (5 bases). Between the trimmed V and J ends, which lost 8 bases and 1 base, there was a span of 11 bases. The CDR3 has 13 residues. Germline loops: CDR1 MNHNS, CDR2 SASEGT. CDR3 residues: CASLGLLQETQYF. CDR3 sequence (DNA): TGTGCCAGCCTCGGACTGCTCCAAGAGACCCAGTACTTC.

In DNA form, the CDR3 reads TGTGCCAGCAGCTTATTAGCGGGCCCGGGAGGAGGGGAGCTGTTTTTT. It specifies CASSLLAGPGGGELFF. The chain employs TRBV7-2 and TRBJ2-2; 7 bases match TRBD2. Per the germline V gene, CDR1 is SGHTA and CDR2 is FQGNSA. The V gene end was trimmed by 2 bases and the J gene end by 8 bases; junction bases not matched to a gene: 11. The CDR3 runs to 16 residues.

This clonotype was seen at least ten times. The rearrangement joins TRBV27 to TRBJ2-1; no clear D gene. CDR1 and CDR2 (germline): MNHEY, SMNVEV (reference sequence). CDR3 size: 13 residues. The V and J ends lost 5 bases and 3 bases respectively, with 8 bases between them. The CDR3 region has the DNA TGTGCCAGCAGTCTTAGCAACTACAATGAGCAGTTCTTC. Translation gives CASSLSNYNEQFF.

This clonotype came up many times. The chain joins TRBV12-3 or TRBV12-4 to TRBJ1-4; tentative D call: TRBD1 (5 bases). Between the trimmed V and J ends, which lost 2 bases and 7 bases, there was a span of 17 bases. This CDR3 comprises 16 residues. This CDR3 reads CASSLKVAGPAEKLFF. Here the CDR3 DNA reads TGTGCCAGCAGTTTAAAGGTTGCAGGGCCGGCTGAAAAACTGTTTTTT.